This T cell receptor (beta chain) is from a study of response to subunit inactivated influenza vaccine. In TCRdb, the RT-PCR reads were re-called with MiXCR into one record per CDR3 protein. The sample consists of just under 550,000 distinct CDR3 sequences, approximately 24% of them appearing once. This CDR3 region has 16 residues. V was pared by 7 bases and J by 2 bases, with 19 bases between. CDR1 and CDR2 (germline): SEHNR, FQNEAQ (reference sequence). Concerning this clonotype itself: Its antigen is unidentified.

Findings of the study overall: It was the authors' suggestion that each seasonal influenza vaccination recruits few new T cells.

The same sample was also studied in work on T cells expressing NK-cell markers. That paper notes: The authors generated TCR beta cDNA through 5'RACE template switching with UMIs. HCMV seropositivity marked most of the eight sequenced donors; one was seronegative. Restriction of the sorted population to alpha-beta TCR T cells was achieved in several experiments with an anti-gamma-delta TCR antibody.

Material: CD4+ T cells sorted from PBMCs, obtained 12 days after vaccination. This sequence originates from a man aged 45-65 years who received an inactivated influenza vaccine. The chain employs TRBV7-9 and TRBJ2-3, with no clear D. In DNA form, the CDR3 reads TGTGCCAGCACCGATCACCCGGGCCAGGTCACAGATACGCAGTATTTT. Translating it yields CASTDHPGQVTDTQYF. Drawing the rest from reference TRBV7-9 and TRBJ2-3, the complete variable domain is DTGVSQNPRHKITKRGQNVTFRCDPISEHNRLYWYRQTLGQGPEFLTYFQNEAQLEKSRLLSDRFSAERPKGSFSTLEIQRTEQGDSAMYLCASTDHPGQVTDTQYFGPGTRLTVL.